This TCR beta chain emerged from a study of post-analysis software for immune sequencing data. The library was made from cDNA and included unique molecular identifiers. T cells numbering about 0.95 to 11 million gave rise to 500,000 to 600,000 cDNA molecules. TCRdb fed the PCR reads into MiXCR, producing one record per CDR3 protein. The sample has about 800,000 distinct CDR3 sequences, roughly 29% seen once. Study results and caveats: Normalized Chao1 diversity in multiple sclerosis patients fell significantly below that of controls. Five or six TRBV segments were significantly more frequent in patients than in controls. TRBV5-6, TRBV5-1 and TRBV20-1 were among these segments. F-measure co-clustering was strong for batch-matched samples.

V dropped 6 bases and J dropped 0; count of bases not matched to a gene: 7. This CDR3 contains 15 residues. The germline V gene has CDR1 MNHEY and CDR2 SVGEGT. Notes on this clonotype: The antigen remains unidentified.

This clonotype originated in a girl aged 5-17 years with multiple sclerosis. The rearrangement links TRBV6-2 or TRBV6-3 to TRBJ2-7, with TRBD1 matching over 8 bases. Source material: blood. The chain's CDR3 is CASRLTGDVSYEQYF. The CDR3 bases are TGTGCCAGCAGACTGACAGGGGATGTCTCCTACGAGCAGTACTTC.